The sequence of this TCR beta chain was determined in a study of blood T cell repertoires in COVID-19. Study details: Sites across the United States, Italy and Spain contributed samples from acute and convalescent COVID-19.

CDR3 length equals 14 residues. Germline CDR1 LNHDA, CDR2 SQIVND (reference sequence). In the case of this clone: The germline gene is not matched at one end of the junction; a read error may be the cause.

Method: immunoSEQ multiplex PCR; TCRdb's copy keeps in-frame clones and lacks some. The sample contains a few hundred thousand clones, more than 75% of which appear only once. The sequence was obtained from a woman between 40 and 55 years old who had recovered from COVID-19. The sample consisted of PBMCs or T cells enriched from blood (not recorded which). This chain joins TRBV19 and TRBJ2-3, with TRBD2 matching over 9 bases. CDR3 sequence reads: CASTIAGGTDTQYF. DNA of the CDR3: TGTGCCAGTACTATAGCGGGAGGCACAGATACGCAGTATTTT.